The next 32 T cell receptor beta chains were all read from a single sample in a study of blood T cells in healthy people across ages. A sample-barcoded 5' primer and a J-beta primer mix were used in a second PCR of roughly 7 to 11 cycles. One entry per CDR3 protein, called by TCRdb with MiXCR from the 5' RACE reads. The data hold about 2 million distinct CDR3 sequences, with 40% to 55% observed a single time. Sequenced: blood. These receptor sequences come from a woman aged 40 to 50 in good health.

This clonotype was observed a few times. The rearrangement links TRBV6-5 to TRBJ1-2, with 8 bases identical to TRBD1. CDR1 and CDR2 from the germline V gene are MNHEY and SVGAGI. The CDR3 has 15 amino acids. V trimming: 6 bases; J trimming: 4 bases; junction bases outside the gene matches: 10. The CDR3 sequence is CASSSGTGGFYGYTF. The CDR3 coding sequence is TGTGCCAGCAGCTCCGGGACAGGCGGATTCTATGGCTACACCTTC.

The CDR3 is CASRRQGANEQFF. DNA of the CDR3: TGTGCCAGCCGTAGGCAGGGGGCCAATGAGCAGTTCTTC. This chain connects TRBV27 to TRBJ2-1; 8 bases agree with TRBD1. Trimming at V came to 8 bases and at J to 6 bases, leaving 6 bases not matched to a gene. CDR1 is MNHEY and CDR2 is SMNVEV in the germline V gene (reference sequence). This CDR3 contains 13 residues.

This rearrangement joins TRBV28 to TRBJ2-7; D may be TRBD1 (6 bases). V dropped 1 base and J dropped 4 bases, with 20 bases sitting between them. This CDR3 is 17 amino acids long. The germline CDR1 and CDR2 sequences are MDHEN and SYDVKM. The CDR3 spells CASSLFPLGGRTYEQYF. The CDR3, as DNA: TGTGCCAGCAGTTTATTCCCGCTAGGGGGTCGGACGTACGAGCAGTACTTC.

In its sample, this clonotype was seen many times. The rearrangement uses TRBV7-2 and TRBJ2-5, with D hard to call. This CDR3 is built from 14 residues. Germline CDR1 and CDR2: SGHTA and FQGNSA. V shed 4 bases and J shed 2 bases, with 11 bases lying between them. The CDR3 DNA follows: TGTGCCAGCAGCTCCATGCAGGTGCAAGAGACCCAGTACTTC. Translation: CASSSMQVQETQYF.

Only one count was recorded for this clonotype. The junction departs from the called germline gene at one end, perhaps through a read error. The gene calls are TRBV7-2 and TRBJ2-5; the D gene is possibly TRBD2 (6 bases). CDR3 length: 13 amino acids. The germline gives CDR1 SGHTA, CDR2 FQGNSA. CDR3 residues: CASSVADGGTQYF. The CDR3 DNA is TGTGCCAGCAGCGTAGCGGATGGGGGGACCCAGTACTTC.

This sequence joins TRBV7-2 and TRBJ2-7; D perhaps matches TRBD2 (5 bases). This CDR3 has 13 residues. Germline V gives CDR1 SGHTA, CDR2 FQGNSA. V lost 6 bases and J 2 bases, leaving 11 bases between the germline ends. In DNA form, the CDR3 reads TGTGCCAGCAGGCCGGGATTCCCCTACGAGCAGTACTTC. This codes for CASRPGFPYEQYF. The complete variable domain, with remaining parts taken from reference TRBV7-2 and TRBJ2-7, reads GAGVSQSPSNKVTEKGKDVELRCDPISGHTALYWYRQSLGQGLEFLIYFQGNSAPDKSGLPSDRFSAERTGGSVSTLTIQRTQQEDSAVYLCASRPGFPYEQYFGPGTRLTVT.

This clonotype was picked up many times. The DNA for the CDR3 is TGCAGCGTTGGTCCCCGGGGGGGATACGAGCAGTACTTC. This translates into CSVGPRGGYEQYF. The chain employs TRBV29-1 and TRBJ2-7; 8 bases are a match to TRBD2. Germline assignment: CDR1 SQVTM and CDR2 ANQGSEA. V was clipped by 4 bases and J by 4 bases; unmatched bases: 6. The CDR3 loop spans 13 amino acids.

As for this clonotype: Germline is not matched at one junction end, which may reflect a read error. The CDR3 DNA reads TGTGCCAGCAGTTACGGGAGGGGGTACAAGGAGCAGTTCTTC. Translating it yields CASSYGRGYKEQFF. The chain uses TRBV6-6 and TRBJ2-1; tentatively, D is TRBD2 (7 bases). Per the germline V gene, CDR1 is MNHNY and CDR2 is SVGAGI (reference sequence). This CDR3 is 14 amino acids long.

The CDR3 reads CASSRWNEMGTDTQYF. The DNA of the CDR3 is TGTGCCAGCAGCCGCTGGAACGAGATGGGCACAGATACGCAGTATTTT. V usage is TRBV6-2 or TRBV6-3 and J usage is TRBJ2-3, with D hard to call. This CDR3 spans 16 amino acids. Germline CDR1 and CDR2: MNHEY and SVGEGT. Trimming removed 6 bases from V and 1 base from J, with 17 bases in between.

This clonotype has only a few counts. The V gene is TRBV7-9, the J gene TRBJ2-7; D assignment may be TRBD1 or TRBD2 (5 bases each). The CDR3 loop spans 15 amino acids. The V end was cut by 4 bases, the J end by 4 bases, with 17 bases between. CDR1 is SEHNR and CDR2 is FQNEAQ in the germline V gene (reference sequence). CDR3 amino acids: CASSSDRGNRYEQYF. DNA for the CDR3: TGTGCCAGCAGCTCCGACAGAGGGAACCGGTACGAGCAGTACTTC.

The genes are TRBV7-2 and TRBJ2-1; D is possibly TRBD1 or TRBD2 (7 bases each). Germline CDR1 reads SGHTA; CDR2 reads FQGNSA. Between the trimmed V and J ends, which lost 3 bases and 6 bases, there was a span of 15 bases. The CDR3 loop spans 15 amino acids. The CDR3 loop is CASSFRQGGSNEQFF. CDR3 DNA: TGTGCCAGCAGCTTCAGACAGGGAGGGTCCAATGAGCAGTTCTTC.

This clonotype has a single count. V gene TRBV20-1 combines with J gene TRBJ2-2; no clear D gene. V lost 2 bases to trimming and J lost 3 bases, with 7 bases between them. CDR1 and CDR2 from the germline V gene are DFQATT and SNEGSKA (reference sequence). CDR3 size: 13 residues. CDR3 amino acids: CSARPIYTGELFF. The CDR3 DNA reads as TGCAGTGCTAGACCTATCTACACCGGGGAGCTGTTTTTT.

The chain uses TRBV9 and TRBJ2-7; 7 bases align to TRBD1. The CDR3 runs 18 residues. J lost 6 bases, V lost 0 bases, and 18 bases had no gene match. Germline V lookup: CDR1 SGDLS, CDR2 YYNGEE. The CDR3 bases are TGTGCCAGCAGCGTAGAGCCCTCCTCGCCGACAGGGATAGGCGAGCAGTACTTC. It codes for CASSVEPSSPTGIGEQYF.

Only a few counts were recorded for this clonotype. The chain recombines TRBV6-2 or TRBV6-3 with TRBJ1-2; 8 bases are a match to TRBD1. J was trimmed by 5 bases and V by 0 bases; bases with no gene match: 17. The CDR3 loop spans 19 amino acids. Germline V gives CDR1 MNHEY, CDR2 SVGEGT. The CDR3 reads CASSYSTASTGTGIYGYTF. As DNA, the CDR3 is TGTGCCAGCAGTTACTCCACCGCCTCGACCGGGACAGGAATTTATGGCTACACCTTC.

This clonotype was detected a few times. J is TRBJ2-1 and V is TRBV20-1, with no clear D. V was cut by 3 bases and J by 4 bases, with 4 bases left in between. Germline loops: CDR1 DFQATT, CDR2 SNEGSKA (reference sequence). This CDR3 has 11 amino acids. Here the CDR3 reads CSASGYNEQFF. CDR3 DNA sequence: TGCAGTGCTAGCGGATACAATGAGCAGTTCTTC.

The sample holds many counts of this clonotype. A read error may produce the germline difference seen at one junction end. The V call is TRBV5-1, the J call TRBJ2-5, with 7 positions matching TRBD2. Germline V CDR1 and CDR2: SGHRS, YFSETQ. The CDR3 consists of 11 residues. CDR3 coding DNA: TGTGCCAGCAGCGGGAAAGAGACCCAGTACTTC. Protein sequence: CASSGKETQYF. Variable domain in full (rest from reference TRBV5-1 and TRBJ2-5): KAGVTQTPRYLIKTRGQQVTLSCSPISGHRSVSWYQQTPGQGLQFLFEYFSETQRNKGNFPGRFSGRQFSNSRSEMNVSTLELGDSALYLCASSGKETQYFGPGTRLLVL.

This clonotype came up many times. Sequence at one end of the junction differs from germline and may be a read error. The rearrangement uses TRBV5-1 and TRBJ2-5; D gene uncertain. This CDR3 spans 14 amino acids. Germline lookup yields CDR1 SGHRS and CDR2 YFSETQ. The chain's CDR3 is CASSLIPGQETQYF. The CDR3 nucleotides read TGTGCCAGCAGTTTAATTCCGGGCCAAGAGACCCAGTACTTC.

This clonotype was recorded a few times. The chain is built from TRBV28 and TRBJ2-6; no clear D gene. The CDR3 runs 15 residues. Germline-derived CDR1 and CDR2 are MDHEN and SYDVKM. V lost 3 bases to trimming and J lost 1 base, with 7 bases between them. The CDR3 is CASSFQNSGANVLTF. Here the CDR3 DNA reads TGTGCCAGCAGTTTCCAAAATTCTGGGGCCAACGTCCTGACTTTC. Combining the CDR3 with reference TRBV28 and TRBJ2-6 gives the whole variable domain DVKVTQSSRYLVKRTGEKVFLECVQDMDHENMFWYRQDPGLGLRLIYFSYDVKMKEKGDIPEGYSVSREKKERFSLILESASTNQTSMYLCASSFQNSGANVLTFGAGSRLTVL.

The V call is TRBV11-2, the J call TRBJ2-5; D is undetermined. Trimming pared 2 bases from V and 5 bases from J, leaving 12 bases between. This CDR3 region has 14 residues. Per germline, CDR1 SGHAT and CDR2 FQNNGV. CDR3 region: CASSLSMGLETQYF. The DNA of the CDR3 is TGTGCCAGCAGCTTATCGATGGGCCTGGAGACCCAGTACTTC.

This chain links TRBV6-5 with TRBJ2-1; D is perhaps TRBD1 or TRBD2 (5 bases each). The CDR3 totals 15 residues. Trimming removed 6 bases from V and 0 bases from J, with 12 bases in between. CDR1 is MNHEY, CDR2 SVGAGI, per germline. The CDR3 DNA follows: TGTGCCAGCAGGAGGGGCTCCAGCTCCTACAATGAGCAGTTCTTC. Residues: CASRRGSSSYNEQFF.

This clonotype was counted between two and nine times. The CDR3 region is CASSSVIGETQYF. The CDR3 coding sequence is TGCGCCAGCAGCTCCGTAATTGGGGAGACCCAGTACTTC. The rearrangement joins TRBV5-1 to TRBJ2-5; D is unclear. V lost 3 bases and J 5 bases, leaving 11 bases between the germline ends. The V gene's germline CDR1 is SGHRS and CDR2 YFSETQ. This CDR3 contains 13 residues.

The V call is TRBV28, the J call TRBJ2-3; 7 nucleotides agree with TRBD2. CDR3 length: 15 residues. V gave up 6 bases and J gave up 7 bases; unmatched junction bases: 13. CDR1 MDHEN and CDR2 SYDVKM come from the germline V gene. The CDR3 spells CASSNVRDYFYTQYF. The CDR3, as DNA: TGTGCCAGCAGCAACGTCAGGGACTACTTTTATACGCAGTATTTT.

This clonotype was seen more than once but under ten times. The chain combines TRBV7-2 with TRBJ2-7; tentative D call: TRBD1 (6 bases). Trimming stripped 6 bases from V and 5 bases from J, with 14 bases between. The CDR3 covers 13 residues. CDR1 is SGHTA, CDR2 FQGNSA, per germline. The CDR3 spells CASSHDRSNEQYF. In DNA form, the CDR3 reads TGTGCCAGCAGTCACGACAGGTCGAACGAGCAGTACTTC.

The rearrangement joins TRBV9 to TRBJ2-2; TRBD2 matches at 8 bases. This CDR3 has 16 amino acids. The V and J ends lost 1 base and 4 bases, in that order; junction bases with no gene match: 6. CDR1 and CDR2 (germline): SGDLS, YYNGEE. CDR3 protein: CASSVSAGASTGELFF. The CDR3 DNA follows: TGTGCCAGCAGCGTATCAGCGGGGGCAAGCACCGGGGAGCTGTTTTTT.

J is TRBJ2-5 and V is TRBV29-1, with 7 bases identical to TRBD2. The CDR3 runs to 12 residues. V lost 7 bases to trimming and J lost 2 bases; unmatched junction nucleotides: 4. Per the germline V gene, CDR1 is SQVTM and CDR2 is ANQGSEA. Here the CDR3 DNA reads TGCAGCGCCCACGGGGGGCAAGAGACCCAGTACTTC. Its translation is CSAHGGQETQYF.

V and J are TRBV20-1 and TRBJ1-6; possibly TRBD1 for D (5 bases). Germline CDR1 reads DFQATT; CDR2 reads SNEGSKA (reference sequence). V gave up 5 bases and J gave up 4 bases, with 12 bases separating them. The CDR3 covers 14 residues. As DNA, the CDR3 is TGCAGTGCTTGGGACGGACGATATAATTCACCCCTCCACTTT. Translated, it gives CSAWDGRYNSPLHF.

This chain joins TRBV4-2 and TRBJ2-3, with D possibly called TRBD1 or TRBD2 (5 bases each). The CDR3 length is 16 residues. Germline CDR1 is LGHNA and CDR2 is YNFKEQ. Trimming stripped 0 bases from V and 3 bases from J, with 13 bases between. Here the CDR3 reads CASSQDTHGGTDTQYF. The CDR3, as DNA: TGTGCCAGCAGCCAAGACACCCATGGGGGTACAGATACGCAGTATTTT.

The V and J genes are TRBV5-1 and TRBJ2-6; D gene ambiguous. CDR3 length: 15 residues. Germline V CDR1 and CDR2: SGHRS, YFSETQ. Trimming stripped 2 bases from V and 4 bases from J, with 10 bases between. The CDR3 region is CASSFPLGGANVLTF. DNA of the CDR3: TGCGCCAGCAGCTTCCCTCTGGGGGGGGCCAACGTCCTGACTTTC.

The chain couples TRBV3-1 to TRBJ2-5; TRBD1 aligns across 7 bases. Germline V gene sequence: CDR1 LGHDT, CDR2 YNNKEL (reference sequence). Trimming removed 9 bases from V and 5 bases from J; junction bases left unmatched: 6. The length of the CDR3 is 12 residues. CDR3 amino acids: CARDRVRETQYF. CDR3 DNA sequence: TGTGCCAGAGACAGGGTTAGGGAGACCCAGTACTTC.

In this sample, this clonotype turned up once. The chain has TRBV4-3 and TRBJ2-2; the D gene could be TRBD1 or TRBD2 (5 bases each). The CDR3 spans 16 residues. V was cut by 0 bases and J by 8 bases, with 16 bases left in between. Germline V gene data show CDR1 as LGHNA and CDR2 as YSLEER. The CDR3 region has the DNA TGCGCCAGCAGCCAAGATGGGCGAGGGGCAGGGGGGGAGCTGTTTTTT. Protein sequence: CASSQDGRGAGGELFF.

The rearrangement uses TRBV20-1 and TRBJ2-7; 8 bases map to TRBD2. This CDR3 has 15 amino acids. Germline CDR1 DFQATT, CDR2 SNEGSKA (reference sequence). Trimming at V came to 5 bases and at J to 5 bases, leaving 14 bases not matched to a gene. The DNA of the CDR3 is TGCAGTGCTGGCGTGCCGGGGGGGCCTAAAAACGAGCAGTACTTC. Its protein is CSAGVPGGPKNEQYF.

The chain uses TRBV9 and TRBJ1-1, with D maybe TRBD1 (5 bases). V was clipped by 4 bases and J by 3 bases, with 13 bases between them. Germline V CDR1 and CDR2: SGDLS, YYNGEE. CDR3 length: 14 amino acids. This CDR3 is CASSTRGYDTEAFF. CDR3 DNA sequence: TGTGCCAGCAGCACAAGGGGTTACGACACTGAAGCTTTCTTT. The full variable domain, with the rest looked up from reference TRBV9 and TRBJ1-1, is DSGVTQTPKHLITATGQRVTLRCSPRSGDLSVYWYQQSLDQGLQFLIQYYNGEERAKGNILERFSAQQFPDLHSELNLSSLELGDSALYFCASSTRGYDTEAFFGQGTRLTVV.